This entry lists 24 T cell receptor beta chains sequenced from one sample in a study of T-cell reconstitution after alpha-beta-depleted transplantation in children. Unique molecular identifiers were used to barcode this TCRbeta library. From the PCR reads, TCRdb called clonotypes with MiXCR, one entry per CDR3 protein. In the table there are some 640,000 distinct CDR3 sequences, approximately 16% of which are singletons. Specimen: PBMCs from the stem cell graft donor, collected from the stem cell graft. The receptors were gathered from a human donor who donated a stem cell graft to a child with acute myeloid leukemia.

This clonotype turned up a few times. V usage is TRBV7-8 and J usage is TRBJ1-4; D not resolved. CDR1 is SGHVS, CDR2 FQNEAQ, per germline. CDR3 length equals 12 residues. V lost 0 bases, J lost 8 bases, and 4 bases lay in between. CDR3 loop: CASSLAAEKLFF. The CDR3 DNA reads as TGTGCCAGCAGCTTAGCGGCGGAAAAACTGTTTTTT.

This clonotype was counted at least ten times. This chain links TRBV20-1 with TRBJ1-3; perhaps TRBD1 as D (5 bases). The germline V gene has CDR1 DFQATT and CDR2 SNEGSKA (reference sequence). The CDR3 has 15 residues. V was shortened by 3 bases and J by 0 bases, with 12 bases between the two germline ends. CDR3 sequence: CSASNRGGSGNTIYF. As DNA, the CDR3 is TGCAGTGCTAGCAACCGGGGGGGCTCTGGAAACACCATATATTTT.

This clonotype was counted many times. The CDR3 nucleotides are TGTGCCAGCAGCTTGGTCGGCGGGGGGCCTGGGAATGAGCAGTTCTTC. Its protein is CASSLVGGGPGNEQFF. The chain recombines TRBV5-5 with TRBJ2-1; 8 bases agree with TRBD2. Germline V gene data show CDR1 as SGHKS and CDR2 as YYEKEE (reference sequence). CDR3 length: 16 residues. Losses at the gene ends were 0 bases for V and 7 bases for J; bases not matched to a gene: 9.

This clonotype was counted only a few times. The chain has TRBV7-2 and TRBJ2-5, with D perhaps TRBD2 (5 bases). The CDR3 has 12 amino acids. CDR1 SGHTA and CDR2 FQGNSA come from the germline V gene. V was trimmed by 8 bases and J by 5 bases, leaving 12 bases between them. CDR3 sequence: CASLGEGETQYF. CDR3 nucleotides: TGTGCCAGCCTCGGGGAAGGGGAGACCCAGTACTTC.

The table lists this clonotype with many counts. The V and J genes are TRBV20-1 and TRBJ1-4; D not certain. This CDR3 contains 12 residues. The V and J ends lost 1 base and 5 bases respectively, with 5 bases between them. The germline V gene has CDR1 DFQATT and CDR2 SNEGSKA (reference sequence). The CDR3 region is CSARVANEKLFF. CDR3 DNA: TGCAGTGCTAGAGTGGCCAATGAAAAACTGTTTTTT.

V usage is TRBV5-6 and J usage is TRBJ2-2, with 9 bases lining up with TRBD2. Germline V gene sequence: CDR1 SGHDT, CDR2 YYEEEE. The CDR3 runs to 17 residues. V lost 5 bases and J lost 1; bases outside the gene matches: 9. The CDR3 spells CASRVGASGVNTGELFF. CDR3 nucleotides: TGTGCCAGCAGAGTCGGGGCTAGCGGGGTGAACACCGGGGAGCTGTTTTTT.

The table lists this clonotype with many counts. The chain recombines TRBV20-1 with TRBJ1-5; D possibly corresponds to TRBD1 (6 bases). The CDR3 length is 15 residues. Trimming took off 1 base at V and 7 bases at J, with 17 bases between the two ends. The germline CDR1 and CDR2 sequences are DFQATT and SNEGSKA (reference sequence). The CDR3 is CSARVGTGLGQPQHF. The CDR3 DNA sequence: TGCAGTGCTAGAGTAGGAACAGGGCTAGGCCAGCCCCAGCATTTT.

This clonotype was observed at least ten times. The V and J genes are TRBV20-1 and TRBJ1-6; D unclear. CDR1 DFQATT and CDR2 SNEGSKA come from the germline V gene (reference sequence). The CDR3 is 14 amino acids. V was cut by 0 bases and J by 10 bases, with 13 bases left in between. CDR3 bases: TGCAGTGCTAGAGATCCAGGAGAGGGCTCACCCCTCCACTTT. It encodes CSARDPGEGSPLHF.

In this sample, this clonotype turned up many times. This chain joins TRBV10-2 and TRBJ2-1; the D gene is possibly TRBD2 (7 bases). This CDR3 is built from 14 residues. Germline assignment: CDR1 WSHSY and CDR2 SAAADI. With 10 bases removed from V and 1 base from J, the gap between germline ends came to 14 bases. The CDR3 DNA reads TGCGCCACGGAAAAGGGGGGGTCCTACAATGAGCAGTTCTTC. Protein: CATEKGGSYNEQFF.

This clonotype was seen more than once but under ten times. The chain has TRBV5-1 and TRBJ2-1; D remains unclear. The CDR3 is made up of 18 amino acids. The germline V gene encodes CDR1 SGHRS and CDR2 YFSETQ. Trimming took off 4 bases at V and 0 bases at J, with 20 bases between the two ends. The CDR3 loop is CASSPNAEEASSYNEQFF. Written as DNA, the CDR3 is TGCGCCAGCAGCCCAAACGCCGAAGAAGCAAGCTCCTACAATGAGCAGTTCTTC.

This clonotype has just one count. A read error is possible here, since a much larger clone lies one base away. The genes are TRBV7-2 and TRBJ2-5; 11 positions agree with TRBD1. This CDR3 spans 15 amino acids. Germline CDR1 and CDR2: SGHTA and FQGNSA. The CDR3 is CASGLDRGLAKTQYF. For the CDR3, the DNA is TGTGCCAGCGGCTTGGACAGGGGGCTCGCGAAGACCCAGTACTTC.

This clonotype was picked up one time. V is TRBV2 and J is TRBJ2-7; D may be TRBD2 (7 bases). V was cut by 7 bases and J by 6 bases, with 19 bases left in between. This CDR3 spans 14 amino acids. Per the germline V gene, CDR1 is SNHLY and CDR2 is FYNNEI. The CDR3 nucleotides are TGTGCCAGCACCCCTCGGGCGGGGGCAAGCGAGCAGTACTTC. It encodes CASTPRAGASEQYF.

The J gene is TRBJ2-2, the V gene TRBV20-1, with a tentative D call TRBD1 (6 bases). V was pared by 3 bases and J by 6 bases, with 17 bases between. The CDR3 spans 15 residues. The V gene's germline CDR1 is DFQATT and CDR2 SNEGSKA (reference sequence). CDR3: CSARAWDTRPGELFF. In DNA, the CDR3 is TGCAGTGCTAGGGCCTGGGACACCCGGCCCGGGGAGCTGTTTTTT.

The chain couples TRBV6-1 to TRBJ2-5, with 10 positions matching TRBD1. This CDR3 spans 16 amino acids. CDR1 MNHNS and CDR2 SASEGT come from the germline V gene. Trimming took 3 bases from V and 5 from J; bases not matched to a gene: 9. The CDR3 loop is CASSDTPGQGRETQYF. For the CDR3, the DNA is TGTGCCAGCAGTGATACTCCGGGACAGGGGAGGGAGACCCAGTACTTC.

The CDR3 here is CASSLEAASMNTEAFF. CDR3 DNA sequence: TGCGCCAGCAGCTTGGAAGCAGCCAGCATGAACACTGAAGCTTTCTTT. The genes are TRBV5-1 and TRBJ1-1, with D hard to call. Germline V gene lookup returns CDR1 SGHRS and CDR2 YFSETQ. The CDR3 has 16 residues. The V end lost 0 bases, the J end lost 0 bases, and 12 bases lay between the germline ends.

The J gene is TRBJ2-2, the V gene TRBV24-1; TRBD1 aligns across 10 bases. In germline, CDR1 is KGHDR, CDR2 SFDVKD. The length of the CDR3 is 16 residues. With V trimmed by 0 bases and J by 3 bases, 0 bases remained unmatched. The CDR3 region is CATSDLGQGDTGELFF. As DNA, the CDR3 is TGTGCCACCAGTGATTTGGGACAGGGGGACACCGGGGAGCTGTTTTTT.

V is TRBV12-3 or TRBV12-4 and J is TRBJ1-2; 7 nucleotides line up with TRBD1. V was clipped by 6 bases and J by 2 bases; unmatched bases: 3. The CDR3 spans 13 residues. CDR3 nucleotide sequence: TGTGCCAGCAGACAGGGGCTAAACTATGGCTACACCTTC. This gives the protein CASRQGLNYGYTF.

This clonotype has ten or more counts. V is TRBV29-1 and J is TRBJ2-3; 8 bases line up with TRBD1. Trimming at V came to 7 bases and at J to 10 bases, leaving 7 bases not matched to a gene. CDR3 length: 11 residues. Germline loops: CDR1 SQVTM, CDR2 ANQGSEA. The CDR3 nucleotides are TGCAGCGGCCTACTGGGACAGGCGCAGTATTTT. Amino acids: CSGLLGQAQYF.

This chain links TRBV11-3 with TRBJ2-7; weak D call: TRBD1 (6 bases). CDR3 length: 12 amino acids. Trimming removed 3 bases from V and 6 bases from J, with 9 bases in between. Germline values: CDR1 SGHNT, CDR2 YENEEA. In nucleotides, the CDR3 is TGTGCCAGCAGCTTCGCAGGGGTCGAGCAGTACTTC. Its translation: CASSFAGVEQYF.

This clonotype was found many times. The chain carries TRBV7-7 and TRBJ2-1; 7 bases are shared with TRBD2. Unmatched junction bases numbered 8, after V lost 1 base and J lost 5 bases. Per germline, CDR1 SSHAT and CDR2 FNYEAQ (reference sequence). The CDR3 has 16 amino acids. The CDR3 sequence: CASSLERGTPNNEQFF. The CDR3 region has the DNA TGTGCCAGCAGCTTAGAGCGGGGAACCCCTAACAATGAGCAGTTCTTC.

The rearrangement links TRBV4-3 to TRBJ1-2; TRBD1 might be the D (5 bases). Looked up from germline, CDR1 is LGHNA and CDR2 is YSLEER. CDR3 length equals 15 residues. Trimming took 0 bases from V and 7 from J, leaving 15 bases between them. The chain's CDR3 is CASSQDPPLRGGYTF. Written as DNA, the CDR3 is TGCGCCAGCAGCCAAGACCCTCCTTTAAGGGGTGGCTACACCTTC.

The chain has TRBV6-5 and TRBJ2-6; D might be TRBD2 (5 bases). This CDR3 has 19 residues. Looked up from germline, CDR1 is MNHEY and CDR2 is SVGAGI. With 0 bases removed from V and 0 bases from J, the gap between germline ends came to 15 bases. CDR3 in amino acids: CASSYSFIRTYSGANVLTF. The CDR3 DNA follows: TGTGCCAGCAGTTACTCCTTCATAAGGACTTACTCTGGGGCCAACGTCCTGACTTTC.

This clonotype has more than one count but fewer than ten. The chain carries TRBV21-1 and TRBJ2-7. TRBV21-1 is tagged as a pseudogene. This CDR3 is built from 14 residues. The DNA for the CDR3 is TGTGCCAGCAGCAAAGCTGAGAGCCGTTACGAGCAGTACGTC. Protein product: CASSKAESRYEQYV.

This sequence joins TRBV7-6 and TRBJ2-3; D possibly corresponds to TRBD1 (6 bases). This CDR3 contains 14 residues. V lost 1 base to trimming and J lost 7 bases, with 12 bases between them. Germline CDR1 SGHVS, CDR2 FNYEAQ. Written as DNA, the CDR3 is TGTGCCAGCAGCTTAGGTGGGGGCAGGAATACGCAGTATTTT. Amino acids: CASSLGGGRNTQYF. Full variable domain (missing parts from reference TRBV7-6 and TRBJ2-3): GAGVSQSPRYKVTKRGQDVALRCDPISGHVSLYWYRQALGQGPEFLTYFNYEAQQDKSGLPNDRFSAERPEGSISTLTIQRTEQRDSAMYRCASSLGGGRNTQYFGPGTRLTVL.